The 17 T cell receptor beta chains listed next were all sequenced from one sample in a study of blood T cell repertoires in COVID-19 (TCRdb year 2020). Libraries were prepared through the immunoSEQ multiplex PCR assay. TCRdb took over this immuneACCESS table, retaining in-frame rearrangements with V and J assigned. Such tables are incomplete; in checked studies, under half of the missing clones stem from an unresolved V gene, and the remainder is unexplained. The sample has roughly 220,000 clones on record, 80% of them singletons. Less than 6% of the sample is in the top ten clones. The sample taken for sequencing was peripheral blood. The receptors come from a woman in her seventies with acute or convalescent COVID-19.

The chain carries TRBV11-2 and TRBJ1-4; D might be TRBD1 (5 bases). CDR1 is SGHAT, CDR2 FQNNGV, per germline. The V and J ends lost 1 base and 8 bases respectively, with 11 bases between them. The length of the CDR3 is 14 residues. The CDR3 here is CASSLAREGEKLFF. In DNA form, the CDR3 reads TGTGCCAGCAGCTTAGCCAGGGAGGGAGAAAAACTGTTTTTT.

The genes are TRBV5-1 and TRBJ1-3; D may be TRBD1 (5 bases). Trimming stripped 3 bases from V and 2 bases from J, with 15 bases between. This CDR3 contains 16 residues. Germline values: CDR1 SGHRS, CDR2 YFSETQ. The CDR3: CASSSTPGPAGNTIYF. CDR3 sequence (DNA): TGCGCCAGCAGCTCAACCCCAGGGCCCGCTGGAAACACCATATATTTT.

The chain is built from TRBV5-4 and TRBJ1-1; D is possibly TRBD1 (5 bases). Trimming left V 0 bases short and J 5 bases short, with 11 bases between. The CDR3 has 14 residues. Germline CDR1 is SGHNT and CDR2 is YYREEE (reference sequence). The CDR3 sequence is CASSLVGGNTEAFF. The DNA of the CDR3 is TGTGCCAGCAGCTTGGTCGGGGGAAATACTGAAGCTTTCTTT.

The CDR3 protein is CASSTTGQGQETQYF. For the CDR3, the DNA is TGTGCCAGTAGTACCACGGGACAGGGCCAAGAGACCCAGTACTTC. V gene TRBV19 combines with J gene TRBJ2-5; 9 nucleotides match TRBD1. With V trimmed by 4 bases and J by 1 base, 4 bases remained unmatched. The CDR3 covers 15 residues. Germline V gives CDR1 LNHDA, CDR2 SQIVND (reference sequence).

The CDR3 DNA follows: TGTGCTAGTGGTTTTGGGGGGAGCACAGATACGCAGTATTTT. It yields the protein CASGFGGSTDTQYF. The chain recombines TRBV12-5 with TRBJ2-3; D perhaps matches TRBD2 (6 bases). The germline V gene has CDR1 LGHNT and CDR2 FRNRAP. V was cut by 3 bases and J by 0 bases, with 7 bases left in between. The length of the CDR3 is 14 residues.

This chain connects TRBV7-8 to TRBJ1-1; D is possibly TRBD1 (5 bases). The V end was cut by 4 bases, the J end by 0 bases, with 9 bases between. Germline CDR1 and CDR2: SGHVS and FQNEAQ. The CDR3 spans 14 residues. The CDR3 loop reads CASSSRVVNTEAFF. CDR3 bases: TGTGCCAGCAGCTCCAGGGTGGTGAACACTGAAGCTTTCTTT.

The chain combines TRBV27 with TRBJ1-1; 7 nucleotides match TRBD1. The trim removed 4 bases at V and 2 bases at J, leaving 4 bases unmatched. The CDR3 spans 14 residues. The germline gives CDR1 MNHEY, CDR2 SMNVEV (reference sequence). The CDR3 region is CASSSGQTNTEAFF. CDR3 nucleotides: TGTGCCAGCAGTTCGGGACAGACCAACACTGAAGCTTTCTTT.

The rearrangement joins TRBV4-1 to TRBJ1-4; TRBD1 might be the D (5 bases). The V end was cut by 1 base, the J end by 6 bases, with 12 bases between. From germline, CDR1 is MGHRA and CDR2 YSYEKL. CDR3 length: 15 amino acids. DNA of the CDR3: TGCGCCAGCAGCCAAGTTCCAGGGTCGGATGAAAAACTGTTTTTT. Translating gives CASSQVPGSDEKLFF.

The chain links TRBV4-1 to TRBJ2-3, with 10 bases matching TRBD1. CDR1 MGHRA and CDR2 YSYEKL come from the germline V gene. V shed 4 bases and J 1 base; nucleotides not matched to a gene: 8. This CDR3 contains 17 residues. CDR3 sequence reads: CASSRMDRGDGTDTQYF. The CDR3 nucleotides read TGCGCCAGCAGCCGAATGGACAGGGGGGACGGCACAGATACGCAGTATTTT.

This clone was seen a few times. The chain employs TRBV5-6 and TRBJ1-2; no clear D. Trimming removed 0 bases at V and 4 bases at J, with 10 bases between. CDR1 is SGHDT and CDR2 is YYEEEE in the germline V gene. This CDR3 has 14 residues. The CDR3 is CASSLAGYRYGYTF. In DNA form, the CDR3 reads TGTGCCAGCAGCTTGGCGGGGTACCGCTATGGCTACACCTTC.

The gene calls are TRBV23-1 and TRBJ2-4; 9 bases are a match to TRBD1. TRBV23-1 carries the ORF label, with uncertain function. The CDR3 sequence is 15 residues long. V trimming: 6 bases; J trimming: 1 base; junction bases outside the gene matches: 4. The CDR3 protein is CASSYRGLAKNIQYF. In DNA form, the CDR3 reads TGCGCCAGCAGCTACAGGGGGCTGGCCAAAAACATTCAGTACTTC.

The chain carries TRBV7-9 and TRBJ2-7; 10 nucleotides align to TRBD2. The CDR3 spans 17 residues. The V segment lost 2 bases and the J segment 0 bases; nucleotides outside the gene matches: 7. Germline CDR1 reads SEHNR; CDR2 reads FQNEAQ (reference sequence). The CDR3 coding sequence is TGTGCCAGCAGCTTACCGGCTAGCGGGGGTAGCTCCTACGAGCAGTACTTC. Translating gives CASSLPASGGSSYEQYF.

The chain links TRBV19 to TRBJ1-2, with D tentatively TRBD1 (5 bases). In germline, CDR1 is LNHDA, CDR2 SQIVND (reference sequence). V lost 0 bases, J lost 8 bases, and 16 bases lay in between. CDR3 length equals 15 residues. The CDR3 sequence: CASSIEKLAGAGYTF. The CDR3 nucleotides read TGTGCCAGTAGTATAGAGAAACTAGCCGGGGCCGGCTACACCTTC.

The J gene is TRBJ2-6, the V gene TRBV3-1 (or the pseudogene TRBV3-2); 8 bases are a match to TRBD1. CDR1 LGHDT and CDR2 YNNKEL come from the germline V gene (reference sequence). Trimming removed 1 base from V and 2 bases from J; junction bases left unmatched: 1. CDR3 length: 16 amino acids. The CDR3 loop is CASSQAGGPGANVLTF. CDR3 DNA: TGTGCCAGCAGCCAAGCAGGGGGCCCTGGGGCCAACGTCCTGACTTTC.

V usage is TRBV9 and J usage is TRBJ1-1; D gene ambiguous. This CDR3 contains 16 residues. In germline, CDR1 is SGDLS, CDR2 YYNGEE. The ends were cut back, 2 bases at V and 0 bases at J, with 14 bases in the middle. DNA for the CDR3: TGTGCCAGCAGCGTGTCAGGAACCTTAATGAACACTGAAGCTTTCTTT. Its translation: CASSVSGTLMNTEAFF.

The V and J genes are TRBV7-8 and TRBJ1-4, with 9 bases fitting TRBD1. Germline CDR1 SGHVS, CDR2 FQNEAQ. J was trimmed by 7 bases and V by 2 bases; bases with no gene match: 8. There are 16 residues in the CDR3. The CDR3 nucleotides are TGTGCCAGCAGCTTATGGTCGACAGGGGGTCGTGAAAAACTGTTTTTT. It specifies CASSLWSTGGREKLFF.

This clone was found a few times. This rearrangement joins TRBV30 to TRBJ1-4; 9 bases line up with TRBD1. This CDR3 is 17 amino acids long. CDR1 GTSNPN and CDR2 SVGIG come from the germline V gene (reference sequence). V trimming: 1 base; J trimming: 3 bases; junction bases outside the gene matches: 9. CDR3 coding DNA: TGTGCCTGGAGTGCCGGGACAGGGATGGCAGCTAATGAAAAACTGTTTTTT. Its translation is CAWSAGTGMAANEKLFF.